The sequence of this T cell receptor (beta chain) was determined in a study of low-dose radiotherapy and immunotherapy resistance in tumors. At the level of the study: Every two weeks, cyclophosphamide 200 mg/m2 was infused one day before radiation plus immunotherapy.

The CDR3 spans 14 residues. Trimming took 6 bases from V and 3 from J; bases not matched to a gene: 4. Germline CDR1 SGHAT, CDR2 FQNNGV. This clonotype was seen ten or more times. Priming of first-strand cDNA relied on TRAV- and TRBV-specific primers (covering alpha and beta chains). Using a constant-region primer together with a V-primer adapter, TCRs were subjected to around 22 PCR cycles of amplification. TCRdb re-analysed the reads in MiXCR, keeping a single row per CDR3 protein. There are 80,000 to 90,000 distinct CDR3 sequences in the sample; roughly 19% occur only once, and 2.8% lies in the top ten. Time point denoted: before trial treatment.

The source was PBMCs, collected before treatment. The rearrangement uses TRBV11-2 and TRBJ2-7, with 11 bases matching TRBD1. This receptor was taken from a male donor with prostate cancer. Here the CDR3 reads CASRTGTGGYEQYF. CDR3 in DNA: TGTGCCAGCAGAACCGGGACAGGGGGCTACGAGCAGTACTTC. The whole variable domain, filled in from reference TRBV11-2 and TRBJ2-7, reads EAGVAQSPRYKIIEKRQSVAFWCNPISGHATLYWYQQILGQGPKLLIQFQNNGVVDDSQLPKDRFSAERLKGVDSTLKIQPAKLEDSAVYLCASRTGTGGYEQYFGPGTRLTVT.